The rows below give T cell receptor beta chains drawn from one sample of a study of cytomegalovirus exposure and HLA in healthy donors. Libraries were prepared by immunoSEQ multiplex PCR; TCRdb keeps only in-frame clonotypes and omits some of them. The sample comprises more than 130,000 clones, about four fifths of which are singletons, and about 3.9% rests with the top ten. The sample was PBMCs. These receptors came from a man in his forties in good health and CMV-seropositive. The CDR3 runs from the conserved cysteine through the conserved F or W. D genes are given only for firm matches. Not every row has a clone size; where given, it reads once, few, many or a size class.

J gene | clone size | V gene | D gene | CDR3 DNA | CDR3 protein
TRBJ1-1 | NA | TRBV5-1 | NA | TGCGCCAGCAGCTTGGCCGGACGGCCGGGGAGATCTGAAGCTTTCTTT | CASSLAGRPGRSEAFF
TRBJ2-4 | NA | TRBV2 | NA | TGTGCCAGCAGTGAACTGTCAGGGTCAATAAACATTCAGTACTTC | CASSELSGSINIQYF
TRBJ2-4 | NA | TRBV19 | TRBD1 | TGTGCCAGTAGGGACAGGGGGAACAAAAACATTCAGTACTTC | CASRDRGNKNIQYF
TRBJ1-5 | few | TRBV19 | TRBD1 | TGTGCCAGTAGTTTTACAGACAGGGATCTTCAGCCCCAGCATTTT | CASSFTDRDLQPQHF
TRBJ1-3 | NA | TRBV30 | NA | TGTGCCTGGAGACCCTCCCCCGGGGGAATCGGCACCATATATTTT | CAWRPSPGGIGTIYF
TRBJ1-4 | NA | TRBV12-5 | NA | TGTGCTAGTGGTTTGGAGGGGGGGACTAATGAAAAACTGTTTTTT | CASGLEGGTNEKLFF
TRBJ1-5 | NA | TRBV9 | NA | TGTGCCAGCAGCCCCGGCGGGGGGCTAAATCAGCCCCAGCATTTT | CASSPGGGLNQPQHF
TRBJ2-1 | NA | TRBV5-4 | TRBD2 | TGTGCCAGCAGACGAACCGGGACTAGTCTCGATGAGCAGTTCTTC | CASRRTGTSLDEQFF
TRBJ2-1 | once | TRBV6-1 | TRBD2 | TGTGCCAGCAGTGGGTATAGCGGGACCCCCTACAATGAGCAGTTCTTC | CASSGYSGTPYNEQFF
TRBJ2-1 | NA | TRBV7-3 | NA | TGTGCCAGCAGCCAGGGGCTATTTGAGCAGTTCTTC | CASSQGLFEQFF
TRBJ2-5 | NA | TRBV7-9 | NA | TGTGCCAGCAGCTCCTCGGGGGAGTTAGAGACCCAGTACTTC | CASSSSGELETQYF
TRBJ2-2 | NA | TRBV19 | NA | TGTGCCAGTAGTATAGAGGGGAGAAGCGGGGAGCTGTTTTTT | CASSIEGRSGELFF
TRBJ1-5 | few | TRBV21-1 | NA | TGTGCCATCTCGGACAGGGCATGGAACAATCAGCCCCAGCATTTT | CAISDRAWNNQPQHF
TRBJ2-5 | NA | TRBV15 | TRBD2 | TGTGCCACCAGCAGGGGACTAGCGGGGGTGACCCAGTACTTC | CATSRGLAGVTQYF
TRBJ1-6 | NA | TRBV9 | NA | TGTGCCAGCAGCGGGGAGGTTTCACCCCTCCACTTT | CASSGEVSPLHF
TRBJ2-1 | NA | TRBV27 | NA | TGTGCCAGCAGTCTCGGGGAGCGGCGTCTGATGTTCTTC | CASSLGERRLMFF
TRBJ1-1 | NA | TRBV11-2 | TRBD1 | TGTGCCAGCAGCTACGAGGGGGCCAGGGAAGCTTTCTTT | CASSYEGAREAFF
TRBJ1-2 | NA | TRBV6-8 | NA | TGTGCCAGCAACCGCTTACTACCTTCAGGGGACTATGGCTACACCTTC | CASNRLLPSGDYGYTF
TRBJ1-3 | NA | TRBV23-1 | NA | TGCGCCAGCAGTCAATATGGGTCAGGGGCTGGAAACACCATATATTTT | CASSQYGSGAGNTIYF
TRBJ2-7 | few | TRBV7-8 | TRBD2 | TGTGCCAGCAGCACCTCTAGCGGGAGGGAGCAGTACTTC | CASSTSSGREQYF
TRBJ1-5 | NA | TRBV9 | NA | TGTGCCAGCAGCACGGGCGGTTGGGGGGGAGATAGCAATCAGCCCCAGCATTTT | CASSTGGWGGDSNQPQHF
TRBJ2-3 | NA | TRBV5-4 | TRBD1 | TGTGCCAGCAGCCTAAGCCGGGACAGGGTCACAGATACGCAGTATTTT | CASSLSRDRVTDTQYF
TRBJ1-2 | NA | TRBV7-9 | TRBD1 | TGTGCCAGCAGCTTAAGCCAGGGGGCTGGCTACACCTTC | CASSLSQGAGYTF
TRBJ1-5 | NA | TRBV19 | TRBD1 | TGTGCCAGTCTCCGGGACAGGGGACAGCCCCAGCATTTT | CASLRDRGQPQHF
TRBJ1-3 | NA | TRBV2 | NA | TGTGCCAGCAAAATCTCTCCACTACTCTCTGGAAACACCATATATTTT | CASKISPLLSGNTIYF
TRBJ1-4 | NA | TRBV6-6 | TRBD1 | TGTGCCAGCAGTTGGGGACAGGTTGCAACTAATGAAAAACTGTTTTTT | CASSWGQVATNEKLFF
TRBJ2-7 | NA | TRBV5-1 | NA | TGCGCCAGCAGCTTGACGGAGGGAACCTACGAGCAGTACTTC | CASSLTEGTYEQYF
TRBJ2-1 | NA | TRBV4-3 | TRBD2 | TGCGCCAGCAGCCAAATGACTAGCGGGTATTCCTACAATGAGCAGTTCTTC | CASSQMTSGYSYNEQFF